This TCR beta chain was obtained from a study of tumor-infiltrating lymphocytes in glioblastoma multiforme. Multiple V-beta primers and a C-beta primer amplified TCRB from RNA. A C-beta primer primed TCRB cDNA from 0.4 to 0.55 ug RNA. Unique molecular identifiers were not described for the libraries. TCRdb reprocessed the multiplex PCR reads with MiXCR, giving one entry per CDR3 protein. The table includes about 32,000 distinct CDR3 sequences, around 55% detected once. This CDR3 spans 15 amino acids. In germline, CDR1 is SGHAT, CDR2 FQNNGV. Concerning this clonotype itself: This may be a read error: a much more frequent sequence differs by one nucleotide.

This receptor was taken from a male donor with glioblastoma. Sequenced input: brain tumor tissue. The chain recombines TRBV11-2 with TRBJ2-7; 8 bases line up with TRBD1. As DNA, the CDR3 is TGTGCCTGCAGCTTAGGACAGGGAACCGTCCGCGAGCAGTACTTC. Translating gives CACSLGQGTVREQYF.